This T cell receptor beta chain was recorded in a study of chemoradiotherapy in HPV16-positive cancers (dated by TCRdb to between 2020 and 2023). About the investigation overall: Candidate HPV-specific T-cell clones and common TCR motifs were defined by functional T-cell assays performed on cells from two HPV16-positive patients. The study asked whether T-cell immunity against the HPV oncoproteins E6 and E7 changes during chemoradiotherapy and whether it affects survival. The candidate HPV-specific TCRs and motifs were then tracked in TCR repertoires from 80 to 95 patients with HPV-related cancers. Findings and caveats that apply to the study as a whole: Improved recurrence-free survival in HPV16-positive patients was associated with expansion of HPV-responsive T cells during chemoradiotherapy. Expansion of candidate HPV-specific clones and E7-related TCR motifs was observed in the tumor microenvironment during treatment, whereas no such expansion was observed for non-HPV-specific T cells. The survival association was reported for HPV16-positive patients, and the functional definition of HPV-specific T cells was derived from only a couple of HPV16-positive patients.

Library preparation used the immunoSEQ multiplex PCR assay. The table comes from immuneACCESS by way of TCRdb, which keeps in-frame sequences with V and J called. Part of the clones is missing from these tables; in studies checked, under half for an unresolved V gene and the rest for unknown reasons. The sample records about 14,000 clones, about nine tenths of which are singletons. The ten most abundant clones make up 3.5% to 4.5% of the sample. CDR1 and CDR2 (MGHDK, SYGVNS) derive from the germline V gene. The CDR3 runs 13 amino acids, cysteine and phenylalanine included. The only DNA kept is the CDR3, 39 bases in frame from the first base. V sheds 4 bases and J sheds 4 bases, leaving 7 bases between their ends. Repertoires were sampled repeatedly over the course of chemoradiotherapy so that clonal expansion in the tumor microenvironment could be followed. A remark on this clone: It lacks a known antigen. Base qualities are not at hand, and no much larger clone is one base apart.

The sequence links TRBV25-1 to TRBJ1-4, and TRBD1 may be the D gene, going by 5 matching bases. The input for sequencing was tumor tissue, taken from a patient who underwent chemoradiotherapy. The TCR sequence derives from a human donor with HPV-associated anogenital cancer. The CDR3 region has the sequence CASSVQDNEKLFF. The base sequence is TGTGCCAGCAGTGTACAGGATAATGAAAAACTGTTTTTT.